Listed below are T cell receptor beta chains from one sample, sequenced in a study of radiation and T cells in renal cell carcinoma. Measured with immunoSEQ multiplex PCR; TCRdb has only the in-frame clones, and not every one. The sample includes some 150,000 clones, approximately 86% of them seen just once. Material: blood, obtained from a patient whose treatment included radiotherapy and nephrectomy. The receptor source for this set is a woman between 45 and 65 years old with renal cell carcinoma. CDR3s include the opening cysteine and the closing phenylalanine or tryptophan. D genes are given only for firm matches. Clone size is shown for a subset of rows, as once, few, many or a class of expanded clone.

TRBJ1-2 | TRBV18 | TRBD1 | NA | TGTGCCAGCTCACCAAGACAGGGGGCTAACTATGGCTACACCTTC | CASSPRQGANYGYTF
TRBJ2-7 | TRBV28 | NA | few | TGTGCCAGCACCAGTACCGGGGTTAACGAGCAGTACTTC | CASTSTGVNEQYF
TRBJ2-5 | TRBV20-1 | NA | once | TGCAGTGCTGTGACAAGGGAGACCCAGTACTTC | CSAVTRETQYF
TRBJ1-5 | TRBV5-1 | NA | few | TGCGCCAGCAGCTTGGCCCAGGGTGGACAGCCCCAGCATTTT | CASSLAQGGQPQHF
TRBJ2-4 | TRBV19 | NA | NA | TGTGCCAGTAGTATTATTCGGGGACCTAGAGCCAAAAACATTCAGTACTTC | CASSIIRGPRAKNIQYF
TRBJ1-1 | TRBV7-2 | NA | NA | TGTGCCAGCAGCTTAGGACAGGAGGATGAAGCTTTCTTT | CASSLGQEDEAFF
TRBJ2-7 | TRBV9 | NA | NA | TGTGCCAGCAGCGAGGGGACGGGTTACTCCTACGAGCAGTACTTC | CASSEGTGYSYEQYF
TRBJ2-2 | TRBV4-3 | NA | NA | TGCGCCAGCAGCCAAGAAGTCGGTGCAGGGCATACCGGGGAGCTGTTTTTT | CASSQEVGAGHTGELFF
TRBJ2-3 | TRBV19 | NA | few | TGTGCCAGTAGTCAACAGGGTTTCGAGGATACGCAGTATTTT | CASSQQGFEDTQYF
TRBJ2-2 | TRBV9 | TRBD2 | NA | TGTGCCAGCAGCGTAGAGGGAGGGGCCGGGGAGCTGTTTTTT | CASSVEGGAGELFF